This T cell receptor beta chain was found in a study of cytomegalovirus exposure and HLA in healthy donors. PCR involved 60 Vbeta and 13 Jbeta primers. Clones were read by immunoSEQ multiplex PCR, and TCRdb kept only the in-frame ones, dropping some. The sample records about 120,000 clones, roughly 8.6% being singletons. Trimming took 0 bases from V and 7 from J; bases not matched to a gene: 12. The CDR3 spans 18 residues. The germline gives CDR1 LNHNV, CDR2 YYDKDF (reference sequence). Study-level results: CMV serostatus stood as the only immune exposure information on hand. Cytomegalovirus association was listed for under 200 TCR beta chains.

Comments on this clone: Its antigen is not known.

The chain uses TRBV15 and TRBJ2-2, with 9 bases matching TRBD2. The sample consisted of PBMCs. This clonotype was sampled from a woman aged 40 to 50 in good health and CMV-seropositive. CDR3: CATSREIGLALIGGELFF. The CDR3 nucleotides read TGTGCCACCAGCAGAGAAATAGGACTAGCGCTTATCGGCGGGGAGCTGTTTTTT.